This T cell receptor beta chain was found in a study of radiotherapy plus CTLA-4 blockade in lung cancer. Turning to the study itself: For around 18% of patients, objective responses occurred, and 30% to 35% had disease control.

Profiling relied on immunoSEQ multiplex PCR, and the TCRdb table lists in-frame clones only, not all of them. The sample holds tens of thousands of clones; about 90% are singletons and the top ten take 2% to 2.5%. Chemo-refractory metastatic non-small-cell lung cancer patients were treated with focal radiation plus CTLA-4 blockade with ipilimumab. Study-level findings and limits: How blood T cell clones changed early, along with interferon-beta, reportedly forecast response best. Clones derived from tumor TCRs expanded in blood after radiotherapy plus ipilimumab.

The germline V gene encodes CDR1 MNHNS and CDR2 SASEGT. This CDR3 region has 11 residues. The V and J ends lost 6 bases and 9 bases respectively, with 9 bases between them. Regarding this clone: Antigen specificity is unknown.

V and J are TRBV6-1 and TRBJ1-5; D may be TRBD1 (5 bases). Here the sequenced sample was peripheral blood, taken from a patient treated with radiotherapy plus ipilimumab. The sequence was collected from a human donor with non-small cell lung cancer who had a partial response to radiotherapy plus ipilimumab. Here the CDR3 reads CASSPGLPQHF. The DNA of the CDR3 is TGTGCCAGCAGCCCAGGGTTGCCCCAGCATTTT.